The present T cell receptor beta chain was sequenced within a study of persistence of HIV-infected CD4 T cells (dated by TCRdb to about 2020). About the full investigation: The median time the participants had spent on suppressive ART was less than 9 years. The study isolated CMV- and HIV-1 Gag-responding CD4+ T cells from ART-treated individuals to examine antigen-driven clonal expansion of HIV-1-infected cells. The clonality of all cells in each sorted population was measured by TCRbeta sequencing, and the clonality of infected cells was measured by proviral sequencing. For the TCR cluster analysis across participants, roughly 8 participants were included for CMV and about seven participants for Gag. Peripheral blood samples of up to roughly 200 mL were collected at multiple time points, except for two participants, who underwent leukapheresis at a single time point.

Summary of the overall study and its limitations: Few individuals were included in the study, and only a limited range of antigens was tested. Bulk TCR analyses could not be restricted to the rare CMV-responding cells that actually carried HIV-1 proviruses. Significantly lower TCRbeta richness was observed in CMV- and Gag-responding cells than in anti-CD3/anti-CD28-responding cells, and higher oligoclonality was observed in CMV-responding cells than in CD3/CD28-stimulated and Gag-responding cells. Degenerate expanded CDR3beta sequences were enriched in antigen-responding cells, suggesting convergent selection of CD4+ responses to CMV and Gag. TCR oligoclonality correlated with proviral oligoclonality within the same sorted populations.

Remarks on this clone: The target of this receptor is not known. Within one base of it there is no much larger clone, and no base qualities were kept.

Here V drops 0 bases and J drops 5 bases, and the junction holds 9 bases not matched to any gene. Spanning cysteine to phenylalanine, the CDR3 consists of 18 amino acids. CDR3 DNA only is kept here, 54 bases in frame from base 1. The germline V gene (reference sequence) yields SEHNR for CDR1 and FQNEAQ for CDR2. The immunoSEQ hsTCRB assay version 4 in survey mode was used to sequence TCRbeta repertoires from genomic DNA. For TCRbeta sequencing, genomic DNA was diluted to roughly 10 ng/uL, with up to 1 ug used per sample. The study's own analysis went as follows. Analysis of the TCRbeta data was done in ImmunoSeq Analyzer 3.0, and diversity was computed on productive nucleotide rearrangements. Using the Immunarch R package, the improved Chao index served to estimate lower-bound TCR diversity and the Gini coefficient served to estimate clonality. Nucleotide rearrangements that differed but encoded the same CDR3beta amino acid sequence were counted as separate clonotypes. TCRbeta sequences significantly enriched in antigen-responding cells relative to anti-CD3/anti-CD28-activated cells were identified by differential abundance analysis. GLIPH2 clustered TCRs by predicted peptide-MHC specificity, both within individual participants and across merged participant data sets. In its TCRdb copy, this immuneACCESS table keeps in-frame sequences only and misses some clones. Where compared with another copy, unresolved V genes explain less than half of these, and the others have no known cause. That table gives V, J and clone size, and the DNA gave D and trimming. The sample contains about 14,000 clones, less than 70% of them found a single time. Of the sample, around 7% falls within the top ten clones.

The treatment or condition label, read with the paper, signifies: suppressive antiretroviral therapy. Cells were stimulated with a pool of overlapping HIV-1 Gag 15-mer peptides at roughly 0.99 ug per peptide per mL. Responding CD4+ T cells were sorted by upregulation of both CD40 ligand and CD69. HIV-1-infected adults in whom suppressive ART had been started during chronic infection were enrolled as participants. For at least 4 years, the participants' plasma HIV-1 RNA had been undetectable, below 50 copies/mL. To be included, participants needed a CD4+ T cell count above 400 cells/uL and a positive CMV serology. Before stimulation, PBMCs were isolated using density centrifugation and then depleted of CD8+ T cells. For 18 hours, CD8-depleted PBMCs were stimulated with anti-CD28/CD49d costimulation, a CD40-blocking antibody, and enfuvirtide, which was added to prevent new infections. Cell sorting was done on a Beckman Coulter MoFlo Legacy or XDP sorter, and dead cells were excluded with propidium iodide. Genomic DNA was extracted using the QIAamp DNA Mini Kit for samples with more than one million cells and using the Quick-DNA Microprep Kit for all other samples.

This TCR was sampled from an adult man with HIV who was CMV-seropositive. The sequencing here drew on CD4+ T cells sorted from PBMCs after roughly 18-hour stimulation, taken from a patient who received antiretroviral therapy. The cell subset or site label on this specimen signifies: CD40L+CD69+ CD4 T cells responding to HIV-1 Gag peptides. Rearrangement joined TRBV7-9 to TRBJ2-3, with TRBD2 identical over 12 junction bases. The bases read TGTGCCAGCAGCTTAGCGGGCCTAGCGGGAGGGCCTAGAGATACGCAGTATTTT. This translates into CASSLAGLAGGPRDTQYF.